This T cell receptor (beta chain) was captured in a study of CXCR3-negative and CXCR3-positive naive CD8 T cells. General study points: CXCR3-expressing naive cells carried TRB CDR3s more hydrophobic than those of CXCR3-negative naive cells. Between one naive subset and the other, surface CD5 was comparable, and TCR strength was inferred from TRB CDR3 properties. Cryopreserved cells showed partially decreased CXCR3 expression, and most assays used fresh PBMCs.

In regard to this clonotype: Its antigen is not identified.

Germline-derived CDR1 and CDR2 are SNHLY and FYNNEI. There are 17 residues in the CDR3. Preparation of TRB cDNA libraries relied on 5' RACE carrying UMI labels. TCRdb reprocessed the 5' RACE reads, keeping one entry per CDR3 protein, no DNA. This repertoire includes some 150,000 distinct CDR3 sequences. Naive cells were sorted as CD45RO-, CCR7+, CD27+ and CD95-. The sample consisted of naive CXCR3+ CD8+ T cells from blood. Subset described: CD45RO-CCR7+CD27+CD95- naive CD8+ T cells expressing CXCR3 (TNR3+). V gene TRBV2 combines with J gene TRBJ2-2; there is no DNA to check the TCRdb D call of TRBD2. This sequence was found in a human donor in good health. Some clones in this sample may be carry-over from other donors' samples. CDR3 sequence: CASSVQREGLNTGELFF.